This T cell receptor beta chain was recorded in a study of cytomegalovirus exposure and HLA in healthy donors. Comment on this clone: The antigen remains unidentified.

The PCR employed 60 Vbeta primers together with 13 Jbeta primers. Original handling: The authors later counted about 80 million unique TCR beta chains, 9.5 million to 11 million of them shared. The data were produced by immunoSEQ multiplex PCR, yet TCRdb's version contains in-frame clones alone and is incomplete. V and J calls plus clone size are reproduced from that table; the DNA served to infer D and trimming. The top ten clones hold around 1.3% of a sample with around 150,000 clones, over 70% of them seen once. Study observations and caveats: In a later analysis, DRB1 alleles had the most associated TCRs; HLA-C alleles the fewest. According to a later analysis, most TCR beta chains associated with CMV appeared HLA-restricted. It was shown in a later analysis that HLA-associated TCR beta chains were more clonally expanded than other, equally common chains.

CDR3 length: 14 amino acids. Germline values: CDR1 MDHEN, CDR2 SYDVKM. Between the trimmed V and J ends, which lost 6 bases and 7 bases, there was a span of 18 bases. The clonotype comes from a woman aged 25 to 39 in good health and CMV-seronegative. The sample was PBMCs. The rearrangement uses TRBV28 and TRBJ1-2; D is uncertain. CDR3 residues: CASSPAGQMGGYTF. The DNA of the CDR3 is TGTGCCAGCAGCCCCGCGGGCCAGATGGGTGGCTACACCTTC.